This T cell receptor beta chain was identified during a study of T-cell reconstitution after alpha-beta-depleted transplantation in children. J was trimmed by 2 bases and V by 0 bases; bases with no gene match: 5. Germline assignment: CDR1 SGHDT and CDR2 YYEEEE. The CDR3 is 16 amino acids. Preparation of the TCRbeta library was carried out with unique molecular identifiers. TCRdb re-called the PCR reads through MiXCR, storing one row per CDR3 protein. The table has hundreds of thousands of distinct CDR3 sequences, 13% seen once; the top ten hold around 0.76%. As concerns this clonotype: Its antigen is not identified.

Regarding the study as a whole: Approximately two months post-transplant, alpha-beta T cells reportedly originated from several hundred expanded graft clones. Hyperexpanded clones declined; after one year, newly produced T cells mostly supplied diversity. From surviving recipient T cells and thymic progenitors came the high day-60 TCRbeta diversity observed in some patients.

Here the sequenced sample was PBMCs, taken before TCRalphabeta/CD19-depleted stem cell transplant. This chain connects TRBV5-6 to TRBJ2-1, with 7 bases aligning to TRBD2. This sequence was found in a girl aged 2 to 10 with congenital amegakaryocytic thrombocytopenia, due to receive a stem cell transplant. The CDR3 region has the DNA TGTGCCAGCAGCTTGGATCCTAGCGGTACCTACAATGAGCAGTTCTTC. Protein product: CASSLDPSGTYNEQFF.